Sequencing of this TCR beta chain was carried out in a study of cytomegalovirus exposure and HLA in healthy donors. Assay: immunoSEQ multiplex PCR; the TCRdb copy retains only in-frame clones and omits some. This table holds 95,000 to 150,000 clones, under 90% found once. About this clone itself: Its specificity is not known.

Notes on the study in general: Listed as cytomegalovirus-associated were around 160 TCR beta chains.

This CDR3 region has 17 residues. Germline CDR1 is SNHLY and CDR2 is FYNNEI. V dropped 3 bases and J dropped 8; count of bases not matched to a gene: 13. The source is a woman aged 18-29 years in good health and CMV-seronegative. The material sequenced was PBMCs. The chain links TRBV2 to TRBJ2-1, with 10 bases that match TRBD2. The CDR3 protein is CASSDPSSGRSGDEQFF. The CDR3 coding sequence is TGTGCCAGCAGTGACCCTTCTAGCGGGAGATCGGGCGATGAGCAGTTCTTC.